These T cell receptor beta chains were read from a single sample in a study of response to subunit inactivated influenza vaccine. TCRdb itself ran the RT-PCR reads through MiXCR, one entry per CDR3 protein. The top ten hold around 2.8% of the sample, which has about 540,000 distinct CDR3 sequences, roughly a quarter seen once. The data also belong to a second study, concerning T cells expressing NK-cell markers.

This specimen consisted of CD4+ T cells sorted from PBMCs, obtained roughly 13 days after vaccination. Every receptor here comes from a man aged 45-65 years who received an inactivated influenza vaccine. CDR3s include the opening cysteine and the closing phenylalanine or tryptophan. A D gene is named only where the DNA matches it firmly. Not all rows give a size; the values are once, few, many and, for expanded clones, a class.

J gene: TRBJ2-7
CDR3 length: 13
D gene: TRBD2
V gene: TRBV7-2
clone size: many
CDR3 protein: CASSRNSGNEQYF
CDR3 DNA: TGTGCCAGCAGTCGCAATAGCGGGAACGAGCAGTACTTC

J gene: TRBJ2-1
CDR3 length: 16
D gene: TRBD1
V gene: TRBV9
clone size: .
CDR3 protein: CASSVAPGQGHNEQFF
CDR3 DNA: TGTGCCAGCAGCGTAGCTCCAGGACAGGGACACAATGAGCAGTTCTTC

J gene: TRBJ2-1
CDR3 length: 14
D gene: TRBD2
V gene: TRBV7-2
clone size: many
CDR3 protein: CASSLAGEYNEQFF
CDR3 DNA: TGTGCCAGCAGCCTAGCGGGAGAGTACAATGAGCAGTTCTTC

J gene: TRBJ2-2
CDR3 length: 15
D gene: TRBD2
V gene: TRBV6-5
clone size: .
CDR3 protein: CASSRGLAGPGELFF
CDR3 DNA: TGTGCCAGCAGTCGAGGACTAGCGGGTCCCGGGGAGCTGTTTTTT

J gene: TRBJ2-7
CDR3 length: 10
D gene: .
V gene: TRBV29-1
clone size: many
CDR3 protein: CSVDSVLRYF
CDR3 DNA: TGCAGCGTTGATTCCGTTCTCCGGTACTTC

J gene: TRBJ2-1
CDR3 length: 15
D gene: .
V gene: TRBV10-3
clone size: .
CDR3 protein: CAISASGTGYNEQFF
CDR3 DNA: TGTGCCATCAGTGCATCCGGGACTGGGTACAATGAGCAGTTCTTC

J gene: TRBJ2-2
CDR3 length: 14
D gene: .
V gene: TRBV6-1
clone size: .
CDR3 protein: CASSSGLLTGELFF
CDR3 DNA: TGTGCCAGCAGCTCCGGACTACTCACCGGGGAGCTGTTTTTT

J gene: TRBJ2-7
CDR3 length: 16
D gene: TRBD1
V gene: TRBV11-2
clone size: .
CDR3 protein: CASSLGRDRGGYEQYF
CDR3 DNA: TGTGCCAGCAGCTTAGGGCGAGACAGGGGTGGCTACGAGCAGTACTTC

J gene: TRBJ2-5
CDR3 length: 13
D gene: .
V gene: TRBV30
clone size: .
CDR3 protein: CAWGRGKQETQYF
CDR3 DNA: TGTGCCTGGGGCCGGGGTAAACAAGAGACCCAGTACTTC

J gene: TRBJ2-7
CDR3 length: 15
D gene: TRBD1
V gene: TRBV5-1
clone size: .
CDR3 protein: CASSQGTAPSYEQYF
CDR3 DNA: TGCGCCAGCAGCCAGGGGACAGCTCCCTCCTACGAGCAGTACTTC